Here is one T cell receptor (beta chain) with its context. Its antigen is currently unknown. Researchers ran the PCR with 60 Vbeta and 13 Jbeta primers. Clones were sequenced by immunoSEQ multiplex PCR, and TCRdb holds only the in-frame ones, with some missing. Counted here are roughly 120,000 clones, 65% to 80% occurring once; the ten biggest clones make up less than 3%. These data originate in a study of cytomegalovirus exposure and HLA in healthy donors. Study in general: In an earlier analysis, 95 million to 130 million unique TCR beta sequences were found from some 200 million T cells. Broader study findings: TCR beta sequences reportedly predicted most subjects' HLA-A and HLA-B alleles accurately. Cytomegalovirus-associated status was assigned to 164 TCR beta chains.

Deletions cut 7 bases from V and 3 bases from J, with 20 bases between. The CDR3 covers 16 residues. Germline-derived CDR1 and CDR2 are LNHDA and SQIVND (reference sequence). Sequenced material: PBMCs. This rearrangement joins TRBV19 to TRBJ2-3, with TRBD2 as a possible D gene (7 bases). The receptor's source is a woman aged 55-69 years in good health and CMV-seropositive. The CDR3, as DNA: TGTGCCAGTAATGATCGAGGGGGGGCTCCGACAGATACGCAGTATTTT. It translates to CASNDRGGAPTDTQYF.